Presented here are 18 T cell receptor beta chains from one specimen sequenced in a study of blood T cell repertoires in COVID-19. The table came from immunoSEQ multiplex PCR; TCRdb's copy has only in-frame clones and leaves some out. This sample yields 150,000 or so clones, of which approximately 90% are seen a single time; 5% belongs to the top ten. Sequencing was performed on peripheral blood. These receptor sequences come from a human donor in a cohort sampled during active COVID-19.

The V and J genes are TRBV10-2 and TRBJ2-7; unclear D gene. V was clipped by 5 bases and J by 2 bases, with 22 bases between them. Germline V gives CDR1 WSHSY, CDR2 SAAADI. This CDR3 comprises 17 residues. The CDR3 DNA is TGCGCCAGCAGTTTTTTCTCTCCAAGAGACAACCCCTACGAGCAGTACTTC. Translating it yields CASSFFSPRDNPYEQYF.

V usage is TRBV27 and J usage is TRBJ2-7; D is perhaps TRBD2 (7 bases). Trimming removed 10 bases from V and 2 bases from J, with 12 bases in between. Germline V gene data show CDR1 as MNHEY and CDR2 as SMNVEV (reference sequence). The CDR3 consists of 12 residues. CDR3 DNA sequence: TGTGCCACTGGGGGGGGCGCCTACGAGCAGTACTTC. Its protein product is CATGGGAYEQYF.

This chain uses TRBV3-1 (or the pseudogene TRBV3-2) with TRBJ1-2, with TRBD1 as a possible D gene (6 bases). CDR1 and CDR2 (germline): LGHDT, YNNKEL (reference sequence). The length of the CDR3 is 14 residues. Trimming cost V 0 bases and J 8 bases, with 13 bases left between them. CDR3 nucleotide sequence: TGTGCCAGCAGCCAAGATCCAGGGGTGGGGGGCTACACCTTC. Translating gives CASSQDPGVGGYTF.

The chain is built from TRBV6-6 and TRBJ2-1; D unclear. Germline lookup yields CDR1 MNHNY and CDR2 SVGAGI (reference sequence). CDR3 length: 15 residues. The ends were cut back, 6 bases at V and 3 bases at J, with 15 bases in the middle. The DNA of the CDR3 is TGTGCCAGCAGGAGCTTAACCTTAAACTACAATGAGCAGTTCTTC. This sequence encodes CASRSLTLNYNEQFF.

The chain links TRBV2 to TRBJ1-2, with 7 bases matching TRBD1. Trimming took 10 bases from V and 0 from J; bases not matched to a gene: 5. The CDR3 extends over 13 amino acids. In germline, CDR1 is SNHLY, CDR2 FYNNEI. CDR3 amino acids: CATRDSANYGYTF. Here the CDR3 DNA reads TGTGCCACCCGGGACAGCGCTAACTATGGCTACACCTTC.

The chain recombines TRBV12-3 or TRBV12-4 with TRBJ1-2; 8 nucleotides match TRBD1. V lost 8 bases, J lost 6 bases, and 8 bases stayed unmatched. The CDR3 has 13 residues. CDR3 amino acids: CASGSRGQDGYTF. CDR3 coding DNA: TGTGCCAGCGGATCCAGGGGGCAGGATGGCTACACCTTC.

The chain combines TRBV5-1 with TRBJ2-5; TRBD1 is a possible D gene (6 bases). Germline CDR1 and CDR2: SGHRS and YFSETQ. V gave up 1 base and J gave up 5 bases, with 9 bases separating them. The CDR3 has 13 amino acids. In DNA form, the CDR3 reads TGCGCCAGCAGCTTGACAGGGAAGGAGACCCAGTACTTC. This gives the protein CASSLTGKETQYF.

The chain employs TRBV7-9 and TRBJ2-2; 13 nucleotides match TRBD2. V gave up 3 bases and J gave up 4 bases; unmatched junction bases: 5. Germline assignment: CDR1 SEHNR and CDR2 FQNEAQ (reference sequence). CDR3 length equals 17 residues. CDR3 coding DNA: TGTGCCAGCAGCTTGATCACTAGCGGGGGGGCCACCGGGGAGCTGTTTTTT. It specifies CASSLITSGGATGELFF.

This clone was picked up one time. The gene calls are TRBV30 and TRBJ2-3; possible D gene TRBD2, 6 bases. Germline assignment: CDR1 GTSNPN and CDR2 SVGIG (reference sequence). The V and J ends lost 2 bases and 1 base respectively, with 10 bases between them. This CDR3 contains 14 residues. The chain's CDR3 is CAWSLTRGTDTQYF. Written as DNA, the CDR3 is TGTGCCTGGAGTCTGACTAGGGGCACAGATACGCAGTATTTT. The whole variable domain, filled in from reference TRBV30 and TRBJ2-3, reads SQTIHQWPATLVQPVGSPLSLECTVEGTSNPNLYWYRQAAGRGLQLLFYSVGIGQISSEVPQNLSASRPQDRQFILSSKKLLLSDSGFYLCAWSLTRGTDTQYFGPGTRLTVL.

This chain joins TRBV15 and TRBJ2-7, with D perhaps matching TRBD1 (5 bases). This CDR3 has 15 residues. Trimming took 1 base from V and 3 from J, leaving 13 bases between them. Per the germline V gene, CDR1 is LNHNV and CDR2 is YYDKDF (reference sequence). CDR3 sequence reads: CATSRGSGLGYEQYF. The DNA of the CDR3 is TGTGCCACCAGCAGAGGGTCAGGGTTAGGCTACGAGCAGTACTTC.

The J gene is TRBJ1-2, the V gene TRBV29-1; tentatively, D is TRBD1 (6 bases). The CDR3 is 14 residues long. Germline CDR1 reads SQVTM; CDR2 reads ANQGSEA. The V gene lost 3 bases and the J gene lost 2 bases, with 13 bases spanning the gap. In nucleotides, the CDR3 is TGCAGCGTTGATACAGGGTCGTTCAACTATGGCTACACCTTC. It yields the protein CSVDTGSFNYGYTF. Variable domain in full (rest from reference TRBV29-1 and TRBJ1-2): SAVISQKPSRDICQRGTSLTIQCQVDSQVTMMFWYRQQPGQSLTLIATANQGSEATYESGFVIDKFPISRPNLTFSTLTVSNMSPEDSSIYLCSVDTGSFNYGYTFGSGTRLTVV.

The gene calls are TRBV4-3 and TRBJ2-7, with 11 positions matching TRBD1. From germline, CDR1 is LGHNA and CDR2 YSLEER. The trim removed 0 bases at V and 4 bases at J, leaving 2 bases unmatched. The CDR3 totals 15 residues. The DNA of the CDR3 is TGCGCCAGCAGCCAAGAGGACAGGGGGCGATACGAGCAGTACTTC. Its translation: CASSQEDRGRYEQYF.

The chain has TRBV3-1 (or the pseudogene TRBV3-2) and TRBJ2-7; D is possibly TRBD1 (6 bases). V was cut by 5 bases and J by 4 bases, with 18 bases left in between. Germline values: CDR1 LGHDT, CDR2 YNNKEL (reference sequence). This CDR3 is 15 amino acids long. CDR3 loop: CASSDPAGQRYEQYF. The DNA of the CDR3 is TGTGCCAGCAGCGACCCCGCTGGACAGCGATACGAGCAGTACTTC.

The V call is TRBV28, the J call TRBJ2-7; the match to TRBD2 covers 16 bases. The CDR3 runs 17 residues. V shed 5 bases and J 2 bases; nucleotides not matched to a gene: 6. Germline V gene sequence: CDR1 MDHEN, CDR2 SYDVKM. CDR3 amino acids: CASSGTSGGAVPYEQYF. The CDR3 nucleotides are TGTGCCAGCAGTGGGACTAGCGGGGGGGCCGTTCCCTACGAGCAGTACTTC.

The V and J genes are TRBV19 and TRBJ2-7, with D possibly matching TRBD2 (5 bases). This CDR3 contains 14 residues. Germline V gene lookup returns CDR1 LNHDA and CDR2 SQIVND (reference sequence). Trimming pared 6 bases from V and 7 bases from J, leaving 19 bases between. The chain's CDR3 is CASRWARSSGEQYF. CDR3 in DNA: TGTGCCAGTAGATGGGCCCGGAGCTCGGGGGAGCAGTACTTC.

V is TRBV27 and J is TRBJ1-5; D gene uncertain. This CDR3 has 12 residues. Trimming shortened V by 4 bases and J by 6 bases, and 7 bases separated the two germline ends. Germline loops: CDR1 MNHEY, CDR2 SMNVEV (reference sequence). The CDR3 sequence: CASSSLGQPQHF. The CDR3 coding sequence is TGTGCCAGCAGTTCGCTAGGTCAGCCCCAGCATTTT.

The gene calls are TRBV5-6 and TRBJ2-5; 8 nucleotides agree with TRBD2. After removal of 0 bases from V and 5 bases from J, the junction contained 6 bases not matched to a gene. The CDR3 has 15 residues. From germline, CDR1 is SGHDT and CDR2 YYEEEE. CDR3 nucleotides: TGTGCCAGCAGCTTGGCCTGGAGCGGGAGTGAGACCCAGTACTTC. Its protein product is CASSLAWSGSETQYF.

The chain's CDR3 is CASSLAFVDEQYF. The CDR3 DNA is TGTGCCAGCAGCTTAGCGTTTGTCGACGAGCAGTACTTC. V is TRBV7-9 and J is TRBJ2-7, with D uncertain. Germline values: CDR1 SEHNR, CDR2 FQNEAQ (reference sequence). V was trimmed by 0 bases and J by 5 bases, leaving 8 bases between them. CDR3 length: 13 amino acids.